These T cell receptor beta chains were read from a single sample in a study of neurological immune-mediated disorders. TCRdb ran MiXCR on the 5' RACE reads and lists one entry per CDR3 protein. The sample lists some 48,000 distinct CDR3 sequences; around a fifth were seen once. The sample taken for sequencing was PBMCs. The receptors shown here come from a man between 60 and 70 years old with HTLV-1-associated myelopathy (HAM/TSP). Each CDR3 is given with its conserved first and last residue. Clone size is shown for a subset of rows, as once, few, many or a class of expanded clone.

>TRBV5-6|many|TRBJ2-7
CASSLLSGRAQYEQYF
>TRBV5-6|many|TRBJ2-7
CASSLATYEQYF
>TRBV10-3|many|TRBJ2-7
CAISATPYEQYF
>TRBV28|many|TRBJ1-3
CASSPFSGPFSGNTIYF
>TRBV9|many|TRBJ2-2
CASSVGATGELFF
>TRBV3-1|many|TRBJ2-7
CASSSSGSYEQYF
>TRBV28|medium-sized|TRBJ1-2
CASSPRGGRGYTF
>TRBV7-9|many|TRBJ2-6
CASSPAGANVLTF
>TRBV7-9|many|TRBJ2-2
CASSGGQMNTGELFF
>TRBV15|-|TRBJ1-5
CATSPGQIFSNQPQHF
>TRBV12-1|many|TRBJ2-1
CASSLDDPTSGVGCDEQFF
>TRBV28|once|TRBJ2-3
CASSLPLAGPDTQYF
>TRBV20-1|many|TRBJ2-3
CSAPRAGGDTQYF
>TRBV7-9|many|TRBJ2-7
CASSLAGGNTYEQYF
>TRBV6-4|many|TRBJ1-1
CASSDSMPARDTEAFF
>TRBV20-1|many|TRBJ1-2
CSASKLRADTYGYTF
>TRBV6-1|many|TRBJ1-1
CASSIAGRRTEAFF
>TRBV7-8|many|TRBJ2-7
CASSSTGFFEQYF
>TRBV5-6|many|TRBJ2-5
CASSLRDSQETQYF
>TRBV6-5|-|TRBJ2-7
CASSRLTSGSSYEQYF
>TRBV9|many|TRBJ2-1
CASSVVGGSYNEQFF
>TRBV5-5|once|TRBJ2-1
CASSLAGFSGVDEQFF
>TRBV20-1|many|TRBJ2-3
CSARIAGAPDTQYF
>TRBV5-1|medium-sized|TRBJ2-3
CASSFSTDTQYF
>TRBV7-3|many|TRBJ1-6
CASSLNRGGGLSNSPLHF
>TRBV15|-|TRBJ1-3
CATSSAPNSGNTIYF
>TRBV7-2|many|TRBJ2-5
CASSSGLAEETQYF
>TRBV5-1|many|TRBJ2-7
CASSLVVFSYEQYF
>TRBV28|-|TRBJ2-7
CASSSHGDSVQEQYF
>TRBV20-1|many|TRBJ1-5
CSAIGSEGNQPQHF
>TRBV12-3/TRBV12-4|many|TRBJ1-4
CASSLGEEKLFF
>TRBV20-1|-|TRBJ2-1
CSARGLAGAYNEQFF
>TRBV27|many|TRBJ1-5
CASSLSGSYSNQPQHF
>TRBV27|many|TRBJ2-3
CASRERLADTQYF
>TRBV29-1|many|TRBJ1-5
CSVGGQGEGQPQHF
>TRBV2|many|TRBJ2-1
CASSLNPGLAGDERYNEQFF
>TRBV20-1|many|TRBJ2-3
CSAPGQGFTDTQYF
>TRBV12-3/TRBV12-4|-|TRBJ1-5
CASSLGGPQHF
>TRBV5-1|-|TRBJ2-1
CASSKGLAGYNEQFF
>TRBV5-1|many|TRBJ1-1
CASSLEGAPNTEAFF
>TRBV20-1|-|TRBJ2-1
CSATPSGRAHEQFF
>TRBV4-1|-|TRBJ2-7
CASSQEEIWTTSSYEQYF
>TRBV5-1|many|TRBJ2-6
CASSLDRLSSGANVLTF
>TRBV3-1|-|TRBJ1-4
CARSQVGQGGFKKLFF